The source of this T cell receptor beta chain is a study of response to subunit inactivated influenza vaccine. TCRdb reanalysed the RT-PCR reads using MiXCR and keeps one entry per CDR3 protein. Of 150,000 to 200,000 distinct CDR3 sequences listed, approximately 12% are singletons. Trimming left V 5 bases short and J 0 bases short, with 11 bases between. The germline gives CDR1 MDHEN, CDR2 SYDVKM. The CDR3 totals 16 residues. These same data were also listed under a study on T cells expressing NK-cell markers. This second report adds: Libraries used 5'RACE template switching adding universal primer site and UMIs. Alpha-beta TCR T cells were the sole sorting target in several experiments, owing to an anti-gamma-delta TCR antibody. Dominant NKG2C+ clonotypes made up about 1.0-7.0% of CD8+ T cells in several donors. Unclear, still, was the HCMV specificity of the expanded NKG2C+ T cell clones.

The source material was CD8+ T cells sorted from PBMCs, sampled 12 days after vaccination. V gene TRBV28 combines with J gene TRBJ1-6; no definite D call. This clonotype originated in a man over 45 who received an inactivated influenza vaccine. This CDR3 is CASSASTYSYNSPLHF. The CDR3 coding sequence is TGTGCCAGCAGTGCCAGTACCTACTCCTATAATTCACCCCTCCACTTT.